A single sample gave rise to the 19 T cell receptor beta chains below, sequenced in a study of human T cells and chemical hapten exposure. TCRdb ran MiXCR on the RACE reads and lists one entry per CDR3 protein. The sample carries 300,000 to 450,000 distinct CDR3 sequences, about 4.8% recorded once. Time point denoted: patch test 1, 2 weeks after DPC sensitization. Noted treatment: therapeutic diphenylcyclopropenone sensitization with weekly scalp DPC. This specimen consisted of whole blood, obtained in connection with sensitization to the hapten diphenylcyclopropenone (DPC). Every receptor here comes from a woman between 50 and 59 years old with alopecia areata. Some clones in this sample may be carry-over from other donors' samples.

There are many counts of this clonotype. The chain has TRBV5-1 and TRBJ1-6, with a weak D call TRBD1 (6 bases). Germline V gene sequence: CDR1 SGHRS, CDR2 YFSETQ. V was shortened by 3 bases and J by 11 bases, with 21 bases between the two germline ends. The CDR3 length is 16 residues. CDR3 DNA: TGCGCCAGCAGCTGGACAGCTACGCCGGGTCTGACACCCCTCCACTTT. Residues: CASSWTATPGLTPLHF. The full variable domain, rest sourced from reference TRBV5-1 and TRBJ1-6, is KAGVTQTPRYLIKTRGQQVTLSCSPISGHRSVSWYQQTPGQGLQFLFEYFSETQRNKGNFPGRFSGRQFSNSRSEMNVSTLELGDSALYLCASSWTATPGLTPLHFGNGTRLTVT.

Remarks on this clonotype: A read error may explain this, as a much larger clone is one base away. V is TRBV12-5 and J is TRBJ2-1, with D possibly matching TRBD2 (6 bases). This CDR3 is built from 16 residues. Germline lookup yields CDR1 LGHNT and CDR2 FRNRAP. V lost 0 bases and J 6 bases, leaving 15 bases between the germline ends. CDR3 protein: CASGLVEWEAGNEQFF. For the CDR3, the DNA is TGTGCTAGTGGTTTGGTAGAGTGGGAGGCGGGCAATGAGCAGTTCTTC.

In its sample, this clonotype was seen many times. The rearrangement joins TRBV3-1 to TRBJ1-5; perhaps TRBD1 as D (6 bases). Germline V gives CDR1 LGHDT, CDR2 YNNKEL (reference sequence). The CDR3 spans 15 residues. Trimming removed 1 base from V and 3 bases from J, with 10 bases in between. This CDR3 is CASSQGGQLNQPQHF. As DNA, the CDR3 is TGTGCCAGCAGCCAAGGAGGACAGCTCAATCAGCCCCAGCATTTT.

This clonotype was observed at least ten times. This chain connects TRBV6-5 to TRBJ2-7; the D gene could be TRBD1 or TRBD2 (5 bases each). The length of the CDR3 is 11 residues. Germline lookup yields CDR1 MNHEY and CDR2 SVGAGI. V was cut by 2 bases and J by 9 bases, with 8 bases left in between. The CDR3 region is CASSYRGGQYF. The CDR3 DNA follows: TGTGCCAGCAGTTACCGGGGCGGGCAGTACTTC.

This chain uses TRBV9 with TRBJ1-2; 7 nucleotides align to TRBD1. The CDR3 is made up of 14 amino acids. Germline V gene sequence: CDR1 SGDLS, CDR2 YYNGEE. The junction had 5 bases not matched to a gene; V was cut back by 0 bases and J by 6 bases. In DNA form, the CDR3 reads TGTGCCAGCAGCGTAGAGGAGGGGGCAAATGGCTACACCTTC. Amino acids: CASSVEEGANGYTF.

This clonotype was counted between two and nine times. The rearrangement links TRBV5-1 to TRBJ2-1; TRBD1 matches at 7 bases. V was pared by 4 bases and J by 8 bases, with 9 bases of the junction left unmatched. CDR1 is SGHRS and CDR2 is YFSETQ in the germline V gene. The CDR3 extends over 14 amino acids. CDR3 protein: CASSGGQRSDEQFF. The CDR3 DNA is TGCGCCAGCAGCGGGGGACAGCGGTCTGATGAGCAGTTCTTC.

This clonotype showed up many times. The rearrangement links TRBV12-3 or TRBV12-4 to TRBJ1-1; D might be TRBD1 (6 bases). V was clipped by 7 bases and J by 0 bases, with 12 bases between them. The CDR3 runs to 14 residues. This CDR3 reads CASKHTGLNTEAFF. The DNA for the CDR3 is TGTGCCAGCAAACATACAGGGTTGAACACTGAAGCTTTCTTT.

This clonotype was found a few times. J is TRBJ1-6 and V is TRBV7-9; D is unresolved. The CDR3 sequence is 13 residues long. V shed 11 bases and J shed 8 bases, with 16 bases lying between them. The V gene's germline CDR1 is SEHNR and CDR2 FQNEAQ (reference sequence). Here the CDR3 reads CAGLDQADSPLHF. In DNA form, the CDR3 reads TGTGCCGGGCTTGATCAGGCGGATTCACCCCTCCACTTT.

This chain links TRBV28 with TRBJ2-7, with 8 bases fitting TRBD1. V lost 6 bases to trimming and J lost 2 bases; unmatched junction nucleotides: 6. The CDR3 covers 14 residues. The germline V gene has CDR1 MDHEN and CDR2 SYDVKM. CDR3 sequence (DNA): TGTGCCAGCAGCGGAACGACAGGGGCCTACGAGCAGTACTTC. The encoded protein is CASSGTTGAYEQYF.

This clonotype occurred many times. The V gene is TRBV11-1, the J gene TRBJ1-1, with D hard to call. CDR1 and CDR2 from the germline V gene are SGHAT and FQDESV (reference sequence). Trimming cost V 5 bases and J 0 bases, with 10 bases left between them. The CDR3 sequence is 14 residues long. CDR3 residues: CASSPTTVNTEAFF. DNA for the CDR3: TGTGCCAGCAGCCCGACAACAGTGAACACTGAAGCTTTCTTT.

This clonotype was observed at least ten times. The V gene is TRBV19, the J gene TRBJ2-6, with no clear D. In germline, CDR1 is LNHDA, CDR2 SQIVND (reference sequence). The CDR3 is made up of 15 amino acids. V lost 3 bases to trimming and J lost 0 bases, with 6 bases between them. In nucleotides, the CDR3 is TGTGCCAGTAGTATTTATCTCTCTGGGGCCAACGTCCTGACTTTC. It specifies CASSIYLSGANVLTF.

This clonotype was seen repeatedly, ten times or more. V gene TRBV5-6 combines with J gene TRBJ1-2; D is undetermined. Germline V gives CDR1 SGHDT, CDR2 YYEEEE. The V end lost 1 base, the J end lost 6 bases, and 10 bases lay between the germline ends. The CDR3 has 13 amino acids. CDR3 residues: CASSLNGGHGYTF. In DNA form, the CDR3 reads TGTGCCAGCAGCTTGAATGGAGGGCATGGCTACACCTTC. The full variable domain, rest sourced from reference TRBV5-6 and TRBJ1-2, is DAGVTQSPTHLIKTRGQQVTLRCSPKSGHDTVSWYQQALGQGPQFIFQYYEEEERQRGNFPDRFSGHQFPNYSSELNVNALLLGDSALYLCASSLNGGHGYTFGSGTRLTVV.

This clonotype was seen just once. This may be a read error: a much more frequent sequence differs by one nucleotide. The rearrangement links TRBV7-2 to TRBJ2-1; 7 nucleotides agree with TRBD2. The CDR3 sequence is 15 residues long. Germline loops: CDR1 SGHTA, CDR2 FQGNSA. CDR3 in amino acids: CASSLSSGSYKEQFF. The CDR3, as DNA: TGTGCCAGCAGCCTATCTAGCGGATCCTACAAAGAGCAGTTCTTC.

This clonotype was recorded at least ten times. The chain couples TRBV12-3 or TRBV12-4 to TRBJ1-1; D call uncertain. CDR3 size: 13 residues. Trimming pared 3 bases from V and 3 bases from J, leaving 8 bases between. DNA of the CDR3: TGTGCCAGCAGTTTTAAGGGAGACACTGAAGCTTTCTTT. The encoded protein is CASSFKGDTEAFF.

A few counts support this clonotype. The chain combines TRBV6-7 with TRBJ2-3; possibly TRBD2 for D (5 bases). TRBV6-7 is an ORF for which the function is uncertain. Between the trimmed V and J ends, which lost 0 bases and 4 bases, there was a span of 14 bases. The CDR3 has 16 amino acids. CDR3: CASSYSDSAGADTQYF. CDR3 bases: TGTGCCAGCAGTTACTCCGACTCGGCGGGCGCAGATACGCAGTATTTT.

The chain is built from TRBV30 and TRBJ1-2; the D is unclear. Trimming cost V 2 bases and J 8 bases, with 6 bases left between them. CDR1 and CDR2 from the germline V gene are GTSNPN and SVGIG (reference sequence). CDR3 length: 10 residues. CDR3 DNA sequence: TGTGCCTGGAGTAAGACAGGCTACACCTTC. Its translation is CAWSKTGYTF.

The table lists this clonotype with many counts. The CDR3 region is CANRRDRGDEQFF. The CDR3 coding sequence is TGTGCCAACCGCCGGGACAGGGGCGATGAGCAGTTCTTC. The chain carries TRBV10-3 and TRBJ2-1; 10 nucleotides line up with TRBD1. Germline CDR1 is ENHRY and CDR2 is SYGVKD. V was clipped by 10 bases and J by 8 bases; unmatched bases: 8. The CDR3 extends over 13 amino acids.

Ten or more counts support this clonotype. The chain combines TRBV18 with TRBJ2-5, with D perhaps matching TRBD2 (5 bases). V dropped 2 bases and J dropped 2 bases, with 12 bases sitting between them. Per germline, CDR1 KGHSH and CDR2 LQKENI. This CDR3 has 15 amino acids. The CDR3 DNA reads TGTGCCAGCTCACCATTCCCGGGAAAGCAAGAGACCCAGTACTTC. Its translation is CASSPFPGKQETQYF.

Ten or more counts support this clonotype. V is TRBV11-2 and J is TRBJ2-3; 8 bases map to TRBD2. Germline values: CDR1 SGHAT, CDR2 FQNNGV. J was trimmed by 2 bases and V by 6 bases; bases with no gene match: 7. CDR3 size: 15 residues. CDR3 residues: CASSFSGMNTDTQYF. CDR3 in DNA: TGTGCCAGCAGTTTTAGCGGGATGAACACAGATACGCAGTATTTT.